This T cell receptor (beta chain) was sequenced in a study of blood T cells in healthy people across ages. Study results and caveats: The study could not conclusively compare naive and antigen-experienced cells, given its unsorted PBMCs.

Next came a second PCR, run for about 6 to 11 cycles, which used a sample-barcoded 5' primer along with a J-beta primer mix. From each sample, at least 2.5 million paired-end reads containing CDR3 were obtained. Each CDR3 protein is one row after TCRdb ran MiXCR on the 5' RACE reads. The table has under 750,000 distinct CDR3 sequences, roughly 48% seen once; the top ten hold around 24%. Of note for this clonotype: Its cognate antigen is unknown.

Every donor contributed 8 to 10 milliliters of peripheral blood by blood draw. V was pared by 3 bases and J by 13 bases, with 12 bases of the junction left unmatched. CDR1 is SGHAT and CDR2 is FQDESV in the germline V gene (reference sequence). The CDR3 totals 14 residues. Specimen: blood. The TCR originated in a man of 80 years or more in good health. The chain employs TRBV11-1 and TRBJ2-4; the match to TRBD1 covers 7 bases. In DNA form, the CDR3 reads TGTGCCAGCAGCTTTCCGGGACAGTTGGACGGGCAGTACTTC. As protein: CASSFPGQLDGQYF.